This record covers a single T cell receptor (beta chain). Its target is not known. Unique molecular identifiers were carried by the TCR beta cDNA libraries. TCRdb re-called the PCR reads through MiXCR, storing one row per CDR3 protein. The sample yields fewer than 850,000 distinct CDR3 sequences, roughly 30% seen once. The record originates from a study of post-analysis software for immune sequencing data. Study outcomes and limitations: People with multiple sclerosis had a significantly lower normalized Chao1 diversity than controls did.

Sequenced: blood. The sequence was obtained from a girl aged 5-17 years with multiple sclerosis.

The CDR3 coding sequence is TGCGCCAGCAGCTTGTCGTGGGCTGGGGCCAACGTCCTGACTTTC. Amino acids: CASSLSWAGANVLTF. The V and J genes are TRBV5-1 and TRBJ2-6; no clear D. Trimming took off 1 base at V and 2 bases at J, with 7 bases between the two ends. Germline CDR1 SGHRS, CDR2 YFSETQ. This CDR3 contains 15 residues. Based on the CDR3 plus reference TRBV5-1 and TRBJ2-6, the full variable domain is KAGVTQTPRYLIKTRGQQVTLSCSPISGHRSVSWYQQTPGQGLQFLFEYFSETQRNKGNFPGRFSGRQFSNSRSEMNVSTLELGDSALYLCASSLSWAGANVLTFGAGSRLTVL.